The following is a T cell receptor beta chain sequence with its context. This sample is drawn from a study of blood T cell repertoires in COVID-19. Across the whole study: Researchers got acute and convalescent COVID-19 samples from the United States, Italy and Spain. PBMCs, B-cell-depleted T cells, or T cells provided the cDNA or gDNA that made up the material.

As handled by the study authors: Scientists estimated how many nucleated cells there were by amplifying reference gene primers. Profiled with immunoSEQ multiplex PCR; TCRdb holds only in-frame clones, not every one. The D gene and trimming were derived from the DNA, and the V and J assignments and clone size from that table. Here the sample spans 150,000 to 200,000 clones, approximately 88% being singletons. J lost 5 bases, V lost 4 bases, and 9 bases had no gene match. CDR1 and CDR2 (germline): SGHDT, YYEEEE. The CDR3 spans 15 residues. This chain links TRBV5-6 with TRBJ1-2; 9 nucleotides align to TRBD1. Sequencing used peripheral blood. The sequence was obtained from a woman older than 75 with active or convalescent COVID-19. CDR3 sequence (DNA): TGTGCCAGCAGCGTCCGGACAGGGGCCGCTTATGGCTACACCTTC. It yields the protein CASSVRTGAAYGYTF.